Sequencing of this T cell receptor (beta chain) was carried out in a study of blood T cells in healthy people across ages. Findings and limits, study-wide: From one million sequenced T cells, diversity estimates were lower bounds.

As concerns this clonotype: Its antigen is undetermined.

A second PCR, run for about 6 to 11 cycles, used a sample-barcoded 5' primer plus a J-beta primer mix. TCRdb called the 5' RACE reads again in MiXCR, with one record for every CDR3 protein. The table has 1.5 million to 2 million distinct CDR3 sequences, roughly 32% seen once; the top ten hold 11%. The length of the CDR3 is 14 residues. Germline V gene sequence: CDR1 SGHDN, CDR2 FVKESK. Trimming took off 6 bases at V and 8 bases at J, with 14 bases between the two ends. This sequence originates from a young woman in good health. The genes are TRBV14 and TRBJ1-6; D is unclear. The source material was blood. CDR3 coding DNA: TGTGCCAGCAGACCCGGACCTTTTTATTCACCCCTCCACTTT. Translating it yields CASRPGPFYSPLHF.